Listed here are 2 T cell receptor beta chains from one sample, sequenced in a study of T cell changes during pregnancy in multiple sclerosis. Only in-frame clones appear in the TCRdb table, and some are missing; sequencing was by immunoSEQ multiplex PCR. Of about 70,000 clones listed, around 94% are singletons. The sample in question was peripheral blood, obtained in the third trimester of pregnancy. The receptors derive from a female donor with multiple sclerosis, enrolled in a pregnancy study.

The rearrangement links TRBV27 to TRBJ2-2; TRBD1 might be the D (6 bases). V was trimmed by 7 bases and J by 6 bases, leaving 12 bases between them. Germline CDR1 and CDR2: MNHEY and SMNVEV (reference sequence). This CDR3 region has 13 residues. The CDR3 protein is CASTQGGSGELFF. The DNA for the CDR3 is TGTGCCAGCACCCAAGGGGGTTCCGGGGAGCTGTTTTTT.

This clone was picked up a small number of times. The CDR3 spells CASSTLHRGMNTEAFF. CDR3 sequence (DNA): TGTGCCAGTAGTACCTTGCACAGGGGGATGAACACTGAAGCTTTCTTT. The V gene is TRBV19, the J gene TRBJ1-1; 8 bases fit TRBD1. V was pared by 4 bases and J by 0 bases, with 7 bases of the junction left unmatched. CDR1 and CDR2 (germline): LNHDA, SQIVND (reference sequence). CDR3 length: 16 amino acids.